This passage covers 21 T cell receptor beta chains from one sample sequenced in a study of response to subunit inactivated influenza vaccine. TCRdb re-analysed the RT-PCR reads in MiXCR, keeping a single row per CDR3 protein. The table lists about 190,000 distinct CDR3 sequences, approximately 15% of them singletons, with roughly 24% in the top ten. The sample consisted of CD8+ T cells sorted from PBMCs, taken approximately 5 days after vaccination. The receptor source for this set is a man aged 50 to 60 who received an inactivated influenza vaccine.

This rearrangement joins TRBV3-1 to TRBJ2-7; no clear D. This CDR3 has 15 amino acids. Germline CDR1 LGHDT, CDR2 YNNKEL (reference sequence). Between the trimmed V and J ends, which lost 11 bases and 5 bases, there was a span of 25 bases. The CDR3 nucleotides read TGTGCCTCCACCAAGCAGGTCTCTTGGACCCACGAGCAGTACTTC. Translation: CASTKQVSWTHEQYF.

The V gene is TRBV12-3 or TRBV12-4, the J gene TRBJ2-6; D is possibly TRBD2 (6 bases). The CDR3 covers 15 residues. The ends were cut back, 4 bases at V and 8 bases at J, with 15 bases in the middle. Written as DNA, the CDR3 is TGTGCCAGCAGTTATGGGGGGTTTGAGACCAACGTCCTGACTTTC. Protein product: CASSYGGFETNVLTF.

The rearrangement uses TRBV28 and TRBJ1-5, with D maybe TRBD1 (5 bases). In germline, CDR1 is MDHEN, CDR2 SYDVKM. The CDR3 runs to 13 residues. The V gene lost 5 bases and the J gene lost 6 bases, with 11 bases spanning the gap. The CDR3 DNA reads TGTGCCAGCAGTCCTACAGGTTTTCAGCCCCAGCATTTT. It is translated as CASSPTGFQPQHF.

This clonotype was counted ten times or more. This chain joins TRBV5-1 and TRBJ2-1; TRBD1 matches at 11 bases. The CDR3 length is 17 residues. J gave up 3 bases and V 4 bases, and 9 bases lay outside the gene matches. Germline assignment: CDR1 SGHRS and CDR2 YFSETQ. The CDR3 nucleotides are TGCGCCAGCAGCCCTCCTGGGACAGGGGGTTACTACAATGAGCAGTTCTTC. It translates to CASSPPGTGGYYNEQFF.

There are a few counts of this clonotype. The rearrangement joins TRBV24-1 to TRBJ2-1; 12 bases fit TRBD1. This CDR3 is built from 17 residues. CDR1 is KGHDR and CDR2 is SFDVKD in the germline V gene. The J segment lost 7 bases and the V segment lost 4 bases, leaving 10 bases of the junction unmatched. This CDR3 reads CATSDLPGTGGRNEQFF. CDR3 DNA: TGTGCCACCAGTGACCTGCCCGGGACAGGGGGCAGGAATGAGCAGTTCTTC.

This clonotype was counted only a few times. This sequence joins TRBV29-1 and TRBJ2-6; a possible D gene is TRBD1 (5 bases). Germline V gene lookup returns CDR1 SQVTM and CDR2 ANQGSEA. The CDR3 consists of 15 residues. V was shortened by 5 bases and J by 2 bases, with 13 bases between the two germline ends. CDR3 bases: TGCAGCGTTAATTTTGGGGCGCCTGGGGCCAACGTCCTGACTTTC. Amino acids: CSVNFGAPGANVLTF.

The chain links TRBV4-3 to TRBJ2-1; 7 bases map to TRBD2. The junction had 5 bases not matched to a gene; V was cut back by 1 base and J by 5 bases. This CDR3 spans 15 amino acids. Germline assignment: CDR1 LGHNA and CDR2 YSLEER. The CDR3 region has the DNA TGCGCCAGCAGCCAAGCCGGGACTACGCACAATGAGCAGTTCTTC. Its translation is CASSQAGTTHNEQFF.

The chain uses TRBV30 and TRBJ2-5, with D perhaps matching TRBD1 (6 bases). Trimming shortened V by 4 bases and J by 2 bases, and 11 bases separated the two germline ends. The CDR3 is 13 residues long. Germline lookup yields CDR1 GTSNPN and CDR2 SVGIG (reference sequence). In DNA form, the CDR3 reads TGTGCCTGGACAAGCGGACAGCAAGAGACCCAGTACTTC. Residues: CAWTSGQQETQYF.

The chain uses TRBV30 and TRBJ2-1, with no clear D. The CDR3 totals 12 residues. The V gene's germline CDR1 is GTSNPN and CDR2 SVGIG (reference sequence). V dropped 5 bases and J dropped 10 bases, with 15 bases sitting between them. CDR3 in DNA: TGTGCCTGGTCGGTGCCCCTATTGGAGCAGTTCTTC. Its protein product is CAWSVPLLEQFF. Full variable domain (missing parts from reference TRBV30 and TRBJ2-1): SQTIHQWPATLVQPVGSPLSLECTVEGTSNPNLYWYRQAAGRGLQLLFYSVGIGQISSEVPQNLSASRPQDRQFILSSKKLLLSDSGFYLCAWSVPLLEQFFGPGTRLTVL.

This clonotype was seen more than once but under ten times. J is TRBJ2-2 and V is TRBV29-1, with D perhaps TRBD1 (5 bases). The CDR3 is 13 amino acids. Germline CDR1 is SQVTM and CDR2 is ANQGSEA. Between the trimmed V and J ends, which lost 4 bases and 0 bases, there was a span of 6 bases. The CDR3 nucleotides are TGCAGCGTTGGACAGCCGAACACCGGGGAGCTGTTTTTT. Encoded protein: CSVGQPNTGELFF.

The rearrangement links TRBV28 to TRBJ2-2; no firm D call. Trimming took off 4 bases at V and 3 bases at J, with 12 bases between the two ends. Germline V gene data show CDR1 as MDHEN and CDR2 as SYDVKM. The CDR3 runs 15 residues. Here the CDR3 DNA reads TGTGCCAGCAGTTCCCCGGCTACCGACACCGGGGAGCTGTTTTTT. As protein: CASSSPATDTGELFF.

This clonotype was observed a few times. This chain links TRBV24-1 with TRBJ1-5; a weak D match, TRBD1 (6 bases). Per the germline V gene, CDR1 is KGHDR and CDR2 is SFDVKD. V was clipped by 4 bases and J by 3 bases, with 9 bases between them. The CDR3 has 14 amino acids. The CDR3 is CATSDGQYNQPQHF. The CDR3 region has the DNA TGTGCCACCAGTGACGGACAGTACAATCAGCCCCAGCATTTT.

V is TRBV20-1 and J is TRBJ1-6, with D possibly TRBD1 on 6 matching bases. V was cut by 2 bases and J by 3 bases, with 17 bases left in between. Germline assignment: CDR1 DFQATT and CDR2 SNEGSKA (reference sequence). This CDR3 spans 17 amino acids. The CDR3 bases are TGCAGTGCTAGATCCCCCGGGGGCTTCGTCTATAATTCACCCCTCCACTTT. This sequence encodes CSARSPGGFVYNSPLHF.

The chain recombines TRBV20-1 with TRBJ2-7; TRBD2 might be the D (6 bases). Trimming removed 1 base at V and 0 bases at J, with 10 bases between. The CDR3 has 14 amino acids. Germline CDR1 and CDR2: DFQATT and SNEGSKA (reference sequence). The CDR3 sequence is CSARVGGSSYEQYF. The CDR3 DNA reads TGCAGTGCTAGAGTTGGAGGGAGCTCCTACGAGCAGTACTTC.

This clonotype came up a few times. In nucleotides, the CDR3 is TGCAGTGCTAGGGGGTTTTCGGGACAATCATCGGGGACTGAAGCTTTCTTT. It is translated as CSARGFSGQSSGTEAFF. The chain couples TRBV20-1 to TRBJ1-1, with a weak D call TRBD1 (6 bases). With 3 bases removed from V and 5 bases from J, the gap between germline ends came to 25 bases. The CDR3 runs to 17 residues. Germline loops: CDR1 DFQATT, CDR2 SNEGSKA (reference sequence).

This clonotype was observed many times. This chain links TRBV12-3 or TRBV12-4 with TRBJ1-1, with D perhaps matching TRBD1 (5 bases). Trimming removed 5 bases from V and 1 base from J, with 8 bases in between. The CDR3 is made up of 13 amino acids. The CDR3 protein is CASSLTENTEAFF. As DNA, the CDR3 is TGTGCCAGCAGTCTGACAGAGAACACTGAAGCTTTCTTT.

In its sample, this clonotype was seen a few times. The genes are TRBV5-8 and TRBJ1-6; D remains ambiguous. The CDR3 runs to 13 residues. Trimming took off 4 bases at V and 7 bases at J, with 9 bases between the two ends. Looked up from germline, CDR1 is SGHTS and CDR2 is YDEGEE. The CDR3 protein is CASSPGPNSPLHF. The CDR3 nucleotides read TGTGCCAGCAGCCCGGGTCCAAATTCACCCCTCCACTTT.

In this sample, this clonotype turned up many times. The chain has TRBV7-6 and TRBJ2-1, with D unclear. This CDR3 has 14 amino acids. Germline CDR1 reads SGHVS; CDR2 reads FNYEAQ. Between the trimmed V and J ends, which lost 1 base and 7 bases, there was a span of 11 bases. This CDR3 is CASSLGLGPNEQFF. The CDR3 DNA follows: TGTGCCAGCAGCTTAGGGTTAGGGCCAAATGAGCAGTTCTTC.

This clonotype has more than one count but fewer than ten. The CDR3 nucleotides are TGTGCCAGCAGCAGGGACAGGGATGAGCAGTTCTTC. Translation gives CASSRDRDEQFF. The rearrangement uses TRBV7-9 and TRBJ2-1; 9 nucleotides line up with TRBD1. This CDR3 contains 12 residues. The ends lost 5 bases at V and 8 bases at J; junction bases unmatched: 1. Germline V gives CDR1 SEHNR, CDR2 FQNEAQ (reference sequence).

This clonotype was detected a few times. The genes are TRBV6-1 and TRBJ2-7; TRBD1 matches at 8 bases. The junction had 5 bases not matched to a gene; V was cut back by 6 bases and J by 4 bases. The CDR3 is 13 amino acids. The germline gives CDR1 MNHNS, CDR2 SASEGT. CDR3 DNA sequence: TGTGCCAGCAGCCAGGGACAGGTATACGAGCAGTACTTC. Translating gives CASSQGQVYEQYF.

The V and J genes are TRBV12-3 or TRBV12-4 and TRBJ2-2, with D possibly being TRBD2 (5 bases). The CDR3 runs to 16 residues. The V gene lost 3 bases and the J gene lost 1 base, with 12 bases spanning the gap. CDR3 sequence (DNA): TGTGCCAGCAGTTTCCACGGGGTGGAGAACACCGGGGAGCTGTTTTTT. Its protein is CASSFHGVENTGELFF.